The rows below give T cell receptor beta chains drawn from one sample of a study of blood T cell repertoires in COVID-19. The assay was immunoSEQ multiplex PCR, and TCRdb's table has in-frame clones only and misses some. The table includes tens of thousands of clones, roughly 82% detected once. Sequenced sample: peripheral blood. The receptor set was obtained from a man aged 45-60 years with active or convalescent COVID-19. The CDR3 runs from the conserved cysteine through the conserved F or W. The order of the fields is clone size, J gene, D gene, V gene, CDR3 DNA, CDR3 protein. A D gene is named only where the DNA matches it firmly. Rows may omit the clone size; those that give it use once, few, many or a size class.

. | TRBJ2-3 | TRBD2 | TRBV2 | TGTGCCAGCAGTGAACACGGGGGGGCGGGTACAGATACGCAGTATTTT | CASSEHGGAGTDTQYF
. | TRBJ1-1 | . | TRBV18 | TGTGCCAGCTCAGAGGGCGTCACTGAAGCTTTCTTT | CASSEGVTEAFF
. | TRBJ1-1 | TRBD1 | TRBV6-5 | TGTGCCAGCAGCCGACAGGGAGGCCCTGAAGCTTTCTTT | CASSRQGGPEAFF
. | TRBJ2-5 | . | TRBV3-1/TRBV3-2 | TGTGCCAGCAGCCAAGATAGGACATCCACAGAGACCCAGTACTTC | CASSQDRTSTETQYF
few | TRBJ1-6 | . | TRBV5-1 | TGCGCCAGCAGCTTAATCTCGGATAATTCACCCCTCCACTTT | CASSLISDNSPLHF
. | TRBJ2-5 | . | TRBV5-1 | TGCGCCAGCAGCTTGGCCAGGGAGACCCAGTACTTC | CASSLARETQYF
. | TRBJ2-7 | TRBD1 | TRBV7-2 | TGTGCCAGCAGCTTAAGGAGGACAGGGGAGCACGAGCAGTACTTC | CASSLRRTGEHEQYF
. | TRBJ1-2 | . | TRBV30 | TGTGCCTGGAGTTGGGGGGACTATGGCTACACCTTC | CAWSWGDYGYTF
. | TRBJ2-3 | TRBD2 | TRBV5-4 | TGTGCCAGCAGCGCGCGGGGGGGCAAAGCAACAGATACGCAGTATTTT | CASSARGGKATDTQYF
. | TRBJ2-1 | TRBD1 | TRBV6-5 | TGTGCCAGCAGGTTGGACAGGGACTATGAGCAGTTCTTC | CASRLDRDYEQFF
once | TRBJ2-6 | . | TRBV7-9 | TGTGCCAGCAGCTTACAATCTGGGGCCAACGTCCTGACTTTC | CASSLQSGANVLTF